This T cell receptor (beta chain) was recovered during a study of identical twins. Study-level points and caveats: For out-of-frame alpha sequences shared by twins, low generation probability was in excess.

TCRdb itself ran the 5' RACE reads through MiXCR, one entry per CDR3 protein. The sample includes fewer than 900,000 distinct CDR3 sequences, approximately 18% of them seen just once. Only a few counts were recorded for this clonotype. Its specificity is unknown. This CDR3 has 11 amino acids. Germline V lookup: CDR1 SEHNR, CDR2 FQNEAQ (reference sequence). The V and J ends lost 5 bases and 3 bases respectively, with 4 bases between them. The same data also went into a second study, on T cells expressing NK-cell markers.

The sequence derives from a woman aged 18-35 years in good health. The V gene is TRBV7-9, the J gene TRBJ1-2; no definite D call. The specimen was PBMCs. CDR3 coding DNA: TGTGCCAGCAGCCGCTACTATGGCTACACCTTC. Encoded protein: CASSRYYGYTF.